What follows is one T cell receptor beta chain and its context. Its antigen remains unidentified. The entry originates in a study of blood T cells in healthy people across ages. Looking at the study overall: Per two T cells, template switching captured roughly one barcoded beta molecule. Study observations and caveats: There were more naive CD4+ cells and higher diversity in long-lived donors than in aged donors.

PCR was performed a second time for about 6 to 11 cycles using a sample-barcoded 5' primer and a J-beta primer mix. There were at least 2.5 million CDR3-containing paired-end reads obtained from each sample. TCRdb passed the 5' RACE reads through MiXCR, listing each CDR3 protein once. The data hold hundreds of thousands of distinct CDR3 sequences, with 22% observed a single time. This CDR3 comprises 15 residues. CDR1 is SGDLS, CDR2 YYNGEE, per germline. V lost 6 bases to trimming and J lost 10 bases, with 20 bases between them. This chain joins TRBV9 and TRBJ1-6; maybe TRBD1 (5 bases). The clonotype comes from a man aged 65 to 85 in good health. Source material: blood. The CDR3 bases are TGTGCCAGCAACGATGGGGGAAGTGGGGTATCACCCCTCCACTTT. Protein product: CASNDGGSGVSPLHF.